This TCR beta chain was sequenced in a study of blood T cell repertoires in COVID-19 (TCRdb year 2020). In the study overall: Samples covering the acute and convalescent phases of COVID-19 were provided by collaborators in the United States, Italy and Spain. The material from the prospective study consisted of cDNA or gDNA derived from T cells, B-cell-depleted T cells, or PBMCs. Subjects who had been exposed to COVID-19, were actively infected with it, or had recovered from it provided the deeply sampled blood TCRbeta repertoires that made up the dataset. The repertoires were released in a freely available public database intended as a resource for research on the immune response to SARS-CoV-2. Samples came from the ongoing ImmuneRACE study (first 160 participants) plus 1,254 subjects from 6 global collaborators. Sample metadata almost always included a de-identified subject ID, COVID-19 status, age in years and sex. HLA class I and class II types, where available, came from metadata supplied by the sample provider rather than from assay-based typing.

Of note for this clone: The antigen it recognizes is unknown. There are no base qualities to consult, and no much larger clone falls within one base.

TCRbeta CDR3 regions were amplified from genomic DNA by means of the immunoSEQ Assay, a bias-controlled multiplex PCR. The published analysis was carried out like this. Nucleated cell counts per sample were estimated from amplification of reference gene primers within the assay. To quantify the absolute abundance of each unique TCRbeta CDR3 rearrangement, sequence reads were collapsed and filtered. For each sample, productive Simpson clonality was calculated as the square root of Simpson's diversity index over productive rearrangements. In TCRdb, the immuneACCESS table is reduced to in-frame sequences with V and J assigned. These tables do not hold every clone; where another copy was compared, an unresolved V gene accounts for under half, and the others remain unexplained. V and J calls and clone size are copied from that table; D and trimming were computed from the DNA. Present in this sample are some 200,000 clones, roughly 76% of which were seen just once. Around 10% of the sample rests with the top ten.

At one collaborating source in Seattle, patients were enrolled during active infection and were followed longitudinally through the course of disease. Collaborating institutions collected whole blood in K2EDTA tubes following their own protocols. For TCRbeta analysis, collaborators shipped samples as frozen whole blood, isolated PBMCs, or DNA extracted from either of those sample types. Study-level results and caveats: The amount of clinical and demographic metadata varied by source and participant and was provided uncurated.

V is pruned by 3 bases and J by 1 base, leaving 9 bases of the junction without a gene match. Taken from the germline V gene, the CDR1 and CDR2 loops are SGHDN and FVKESK. Its CDR3 holds 17 amino acids, cysteine through phenylalanine. Only the CDR3 DNA stays, 51 bases, in frame from base 1. Sequenced sample: peripheral blood. The clonotype originates from a woman over 75 with COVID-19, enrolled during active disease. The sequence links TRBV14 to TRBJ2-3, and 8 junction bases match TRBD1. CDR3 loop: CASSHQTGDPRTDTQYF. In nucleotides, the sequence is TGTGCCAGCAGCCACCAGACAGGGGACCCCCGCACAGATACGCAGTATTTT.